This TCR beta chain was captured in a study of T cells in Graves' hyperthyroidism and ophthalmopathy. Amplified regions were TCR beta CDR3 sequences from RNA transcripts. Primed by the HTBI set, a first-round RT-PCR was run on the TCR CDR3. MiXCR, run by TCRdb on the multiplex PCR reads, gives a single entry per CDR3 protein. The sample has 650,000 to 800,000 distinct CDR3 sequences; about 45% are singletons. V trimming: 10 bases; J trimming: 5 bases; junction bases outside the gene matches: 10. Germline CDR1 and CDR2: SNHLY and FYNNEI. This CDR3 comprises 15 residues. The V gene is TRBV2, the J gene TRBJ1-5; the match to TRBD1 covers 11 bases. Sequencing was performed on peripheral blood or thyroid tissue (not recorded which). This receptor was identified in an adult man with Graves' disease, either hyperthyroidism or ophthalmopathy (not recorded which). CDR3 sequence (DNA): TGTGCCAACTCACAGGGGACAGGGGGTTATCAGCCCCAGCATTTT. The encoded protein is CANSQGTGGYQPQHF.